The 9 T cell receptor beta chains below all came from one sample that was sequenced in a study of T cell responses to AZD1222 COVID-19 vaccine. The repertoire was sequenced with immunoSEQ multiplex PCR; TCRdb's copy has only in-frame clones and lacks some. The table shows fewer than 130,000 clones, with 80% to 90% occurring only once. The material sequenced was peripheral blood, taken 28 days after the second AZD1222 dose. The receptor set was obtained from an adult who received the AZD1222 COVID-19 vaccine.

The chain links TRBV27 to TRBJ1-2, with 11 positions matching TRBD1. The germline gives CDR1 MNHEY, CDR2 SMNVEV (reference sequence). The CDR3 extends over 15 amino acids. Trimming cost V 5 bases and J 6 bases; bases outside gene matches: 8. The CDR3: CASSAIGQGADGYTF. CDR3 sequence (DNA): TGTGCCAGCAGTGCTATCGGACAGGGGGCTGATGGCTACACCTTC.

The V and J genes are TRBV5-4 and TRBJ2-3, with TRBD2 matching over 11 bases. Germline trimming cut 5 bases from V and 0 bases from J; bases unmatched to any gene: 2. The CDR3 sequence is 15 residues long. CDR1 SGHNT and CDR2 YYREEE come from the germline V gene (reference sequence). This chain's CDR3 is CASRRTSGSTDTQYF. CDR3 coding DNA: TGTGCCAGCAGGAGGACTAGCGGGAGCACAGATACGCAGTATTTT.

The CDR3 nucleotides read TGTGCCAGCAGCCAAGAACCGGGAACTGAAGCTTTCTTT. This translates into CASSQEPGTEAFF. The rearrangement links TRBV3-1 (or the pseudogene TRBV3-2) to TRBJ1-1; D is unclear. V was clipped by 0 bases and J by 5 bases, with 7 bases between them. The CDR3 has 13 amino acids. Germline V CDR1 and CDR2: LGHDT, YNNKEL (reference sequence).

This clone was picked up one time. The chain combines TRBV7-9 with TRBJ1-1, with D possibly TRBD1 on 6 matching bases. Germline CDR1 reads SEHNR; CDR2 reads FQNEAQ (reference sequence). CDR3 length equals 15 residues. With 5 bases removed from V and 4 bases from J, the gap between germline ends came to 17 bases. CDR3 DNA: TGTGCCAGCAGCCCCCGTGGGGGGGCGATCACTGAAGCTTTCTTT. Encoded protein: CASSPRGGAITEAFF.

The V and J genes are TRBV20-1 and TRBJ2-3, with 9 nucleotides matching TRBD2. Per the germline V gene, CDR1 is DFQATT and CDR2 is SNEGSKA (reference sequence). With 3 bases clipped from V and 1 base from J, the junction kept 5 bases outside the gene matches. The CDR3 consists of 15 residues. CDR3 region: CSASSLAGRTDTQYF. DNA of the CDR3: TGCAGTGCTAGTAGCCTAGCGGGGCGCACAGATACGCAGTATTTT.

V is TRBV9 and J is TRBJ2-2, with TRBD1 matching 9 bases. Germline CDR1 and CDR2: SGDLS and YYNGEE. CDR3 size: 18 residues. V lost 0 bases to trimming and J lost 6 bases; unmatched junction nucleotides: 12. CDR3 protein: CASSVAFGQGSEAGELFF. In DNA, the CDR3 is TGTGCCAGCAGCGTAGCGTTTGGACAGGGGAGTGAGGCCGGGGAGCTGTTTTTT.

The chain links TRBV27 to TRBJ1-2; tentative D call: TRBD1 (6 bases). Trimming stripped 5 bases from V and 5 bases from J, with 12 bases between. The CDR3 totals 13 residues. Looked up from germline, CDR1 is MNHEY and CDR2 is SMNVEV (reference sequence). The chain's CDR3 is CASSEDSLYGYTF. CDR3 coding DNA: TGTGCCAGCAGTGAGGACAGTTTATATGGCTACACCTTC.

The rearrangement joins TRBV27 to TRBJ2-7; 11 nucleotides line up with TRBD2. Germline loops: CDR1 MNHEY, CDR2 SMNVEV (reference sequence). The CDR3 is 18 amino acids. V lost 2 bases and J lost 3; bases outside the gene matches: 12. CDR3 sequence (DNA): TGTGCCAGCAGTTTAAGAACTAGCGGGAGAGTTCCAGGCTACGAGCAGTACTTC. Protein product: CASSLRTSGRVPGYEQYF.

The chain couples TRBV29-1 to TRBJ1-2; D perhaps matches TRBD1 (5 bases). The CDR3 has 13 amino acids. V was pared by 2 bases and J by 9 bases, with 16 bases between. CDR1 is SQVTM and CDR2 is ANQGSEA in the germline V gene. The CDR3 DNA reads TGCAGCGTTGAATCCATGCAGGGCTTGCGCTACACCTTC. Amino acid sequence: CSVESMQGLRYTF.